The source of this TCR beta chain is a study of blood T cell repertoires in COVID-19. Notes on this clone: Just one base apart from a much larger clone, this may be a read error.

CDR3 length: 15 amino acids. Germline trimming cut 0 bases from V and 5 bases from J; bases unmatched to any gene: 3. CDR1 is KGHDR and CDR2 is SFDVKD in the germline V gene. Profiled with immunoSEQ multiplex PCR; TCRdb holds only in-frame clones, not every one. The sample has 200,000 to 250,000 clones, around 81% seen once. The rearrangement joins TRBV24-1 to TRBJ2-5; 9 bases match TRBD1. Sequenced material: peripheral blood. The clonotype comes from a human donor in a cohort sampled during active COVID-19. The CDR3: CATSDLGTGMETQYF. In nucleotides, the CDR3 is TGTGCCACCAGTGATTTGGGGACAGGGATGGAGACCCAGTACTTC.